This TCR beta chain was found in a study of CXCR3-negative and CXCR3-positive naive CD8 T cells. Study at large: Total TRB output reached around 140 million reads, about 1.5 +/- 0.3 million per library.

As regards this clonotype: Its antigen is as yet unknown.

Each TRB cDNA library was prepared by 5' RACE (with UMI labels). TCRdb re-called the 5' RACE reads; every CDR3 protein appears as one record, without DNA. This repertoire comprises approximately 6,000 distinct CDR3 sequences; its ten largest clones make up more than 1.1%. General study findings and limits: CXCR3-positive naive cells carried more hydrophobic TRB CDR3s than CXCR3-negative ones.

Germline V CDR1 and CDR2: SEHNR, FQNEAQ (reference sequence). This CDR3 is built from 13 residues. The rearrangement links TRBV7-9 to TRBJ1-1. This receptor was obtained from a human donor in good health. Some clones in this sample may be carry-over from other donors' samples. The sample comprised naive CXCR3+ CD8+ T cells from blood. Specified subset: CD45RO-CCR7+CD27+CD95- naive CD8+ T cells expressing CXCR3 (TNR3+). CDR3 residues: CASRMDIAFEAFF.